These 14 T cell receptor beta chains share one sample of origin, sequenced in a study of blood T cell repertoires in COVID-19. The table came from immunoSEQ multiplex PCR; TCRdb's copy has only in-frame clones and leaves some out. The sample has 300,000 or so clones, 70% to 90% seen once. The specimen sequenced was PBMCs or T cells enriched from blood (not recorded which). The receptors were sampled from a woman between 40 and 50 years old with acute COVID-19.

This chain connects TRBV6-5 to TRBJ1-2; 9 positions match TRBD1. Germline CDR1 reads MNHEY; CDR2 reads SVGAGI. The CDR3 consists of 15 residues. V gave up 0 bases and J gave up 5 bases; unmatched junction bases: 4. The CDR3 is CASSYSPGTGYGYTF. The CDR3, as DNA: TGTGCCAGCAGTTACTCACCCGGGACAGGGTATGGCTACACCTTC.

The chain uses TRBV9 and TRBJ2-1, with 11 bases lining up with TRBD1. The CDR3 covers 16 residues. Germline CDR1 and CDR2: SGDLS and YYNGEE. After removal of 0 bases from V and 9 bases from J, the junction contained 8 bases not matched to a gene. The DNA of the CDR3 is TGTGCCAGCAGCGTAGACATGGACAGGGGGCGCGGTGAGCAGTTCTTC. It yields the protein CASSVDMDRGRGEQFF.

This clone was counted a single time. The CDR3 sequence: CASSYSTGEQFF. In DNA, the CDR3 is TGTGCCAGCAGTTACTCAACGGGGGAGCAGTTCTTC. The rearrangement links TRBV6-6 to TRBJ2-1; possibly TRBD2 for D (5 bases). The germline V gene has CDR1 MNHNY and CDR2 SVGAGI (reference sequence). Trimming stripped 0 bases from V and 10 bases from J, with 7 bases between. CDR3 length: 12 residues.

The CDR3 is CASSRDSNNNEQFF. DNA for the CDR3: TGTGCCAGTTCCCGGGACAGCAATAACAATGAGCAGTTCTTC. This chain uses TRBV7-3 with TRBJ2-1; 7 bases agree with TRBD1. The CDR3 runs to 14 residues. V lost 9 bases and J lost 5; bases outside the gene matches: 10. Germline values: CDR1 SGHTA, CDR2 FQGTGA. Variable domain in full (rest from reference TRBV7-3 and TRBJ2-1): GAGVSQTPSNKVTEKGKYVELRCDPISGHTALYWYRQSLGQGPEFLIYFQGTGAADDSGLPNDRFFAVRPEGSVSTLKIQRTERGDSAVYLCASSRDSNNNEQFFGPGTRLTVL.

V usage is TRBV27 and J usage is TRBJ1-6; no clear D. Trimming removed 3 bases at V and 9 bases at J, with 21 bases between. This CDR3 region has 17 residues. The V gene's germline CDR1 is MNHEY and CDR2 SMNVEV (reference sequence). CDR3 sequence (DNA): TGTGCCAGCAGTTTCGTGGGTCGGGTTTACGGAATTTCACCCCTCCACTTT. Its translation is CASSFVGRVYGISPLHF.

The J gene is TRBJ1-4, the V gene TRBV12-3 or TRBV12-4; D remains ambiguous. V was trimmed by 2 bases and J by 13 bases, leaving 14 bases between them. This CDR3 is built from 13 residues. CDR3 DNA: TGTGCCAGCAGTTTACGGCGGACCGGGAGACTGTTTTTT. Translating gives CASSLRRTGRLFF.

The rearrangement links TRBV7-2 to TRBJ2-2, with D tentatively TRBD2 (6 bases). Germline CDR1 and CDR2: SGHTA and FQGNSA. V dropped 8 bases and J dropped 7 bases, with 17 bases sitting between them. The CDR3 runs to 14 residues. CDR3 nucleotides: TGTGCCAGCGGTTACCAGCGGGCTGTCGGGGAGCTGTTTTTT. Amino acids: CASGYQRAVGELFF. Filled out from reference TRBV7-2 and TRBJ2-2, the complete variable domain reads GAGVSQSPSNKVTEKGKDVELRCDPISGHTALYWYRQSLGQGLEFLIYFQGNSAPDKSGLPSDRFSAERTGGSVSTLTIQRTQQEDSAVYLCASGYQRAVGELFFGEGSRLTVL.

Only one count was recorded for this clone. DNA of the CDR3: TGTGCCAGCAGTTACAATGGGGACAGAGGTTCACCCCTCCACTTT. Its translation is CASSYNGDRGSPLHF. The chain combines TRBV6-5 with TRBJ1-6; 7 nucleotides line up with TRBD1. Per germline, CDR1 MNHEY and CDR2 SVGAGI. This CDR3 has 15 amino acids. V gave up 2 bases and J gave up 9 bases; unmatched junction bases: 7.

This clone was recorded a few times. The chain joins TRBV6-4 to TRBJ1-2; weak D call: TRBD1 (6 bases). The CDR3 sequence is 13 residues long. CDR1 and CDR2 (germline): MRHNA, SNTAGT. Between the trimmed V and J ends, which lost 2 bases and 8 bases, there was a span of 12 bases. The CDR3 here is CASSDDGQWGYTF. The CDR3 coding sequence is TGTGCCAGCAGTGACGACGGACAGTGGGGCTACACCTTC.

The gene calls are TRBV15 and TRBJ2-3; TRBD2 matches at 10 bases. The CDR3 has 17 amino acids. Losses at the gene ends were 2 bases for V and 3 bases for J; bases not matched to a gene: 8. Germline V lookup: CDR1 LNHNV, CDR2 YYDKDF (reference sequence). The CDR3, as DNA: TGTGCCACCAGCAGAACCAGCGGGGGGGCGGGAACAGATACGCAGTATTTT. Its translation is CATSRTSGGAGTDTQYF.

The rearrangement links TRBV9 to TRBJ1-1; D gene uncertain. Germline CDR1 reads SGDLS; CDR2 reads YYNGEE. The CDR3 covers 13 residues. V lost 1 base and J lost 1, with 5 bases in between. This CDR3 is CASSVTGNTEAFF. In nucleotides, the CDR3 is TGTGCCAGCAGCGTAACGGGGAACACTGAAGCTTTCTTT.

The genes are TRBV11-2 and TRBJ1-1; no firm D call. Between the trimmed V and J ends, which lost 3 bases and 6 bases, there was a span of 11 bases. This CDR3 region has 13 residues. Germline CDR1 reads SGHAT; CDR2 reads FQNNGV. The chain's CDR3 is CASSFSGRSEAFF. CDR3 nucleotide sequence: TGTGCCAGCAGCTTCTCGGGGAGGTCTGAAGCTTTCTTT. Variable domain in full (rest from reference TRBV11-2 and TRBJ1-1): EAGVAQSPRYKIIEKRQSVAFWCNPISGHATLYWYQQILGQGPKLLIQFQNNGVVDDSQLPKDRFSAERLKGVDSTLKIQPAKLEDSAVYLCASSFSGRSEAFFGQGTRLTVV.

This clone was seen a handful of times. The V gene is TRBV10-3, the J gene TRBJ1-1; D might be TRBD1 (5 bases). Per the germline V gene, CDR1 is ENHRY and CDR2 is SYGVKD. The CDR3 is 11 residues long. The V gene lost 8 bases and the J gene lost 4 bases, with 8 bases spanning the gap. This chain's CDR3 is CAISQGTEAFF. Here the CDR3 DNA reads TGTGCCATCTCTCAGGGCACTGAAGCTTTCTTT.

As DNA, the CDR3 is TGTGCCAGCAGTGACGGTTTAAGGGACAGTTGGTATTCACCCCTCCACTTT. Encoded protein: CASSDGLRDSWYSPLHF. The J gene is TRBJ1-6, the V gene TRBV6-4; 7 positions agree with TRBD1. The V gene end was trimmed by 2 bases and the J gene end by 8 bases; junction bases not matched to a gene: 12. CDR3 length equals 17 residues. The germline gives CDR1 MRHNA, CDR2 SNTAGT.